Shown below are 14 T cell receptor beta chains from a single sample sequenced in a study of cytomegalovirus exposure and HLA in healthy donors. The PCR ran on 60 Vbeta and 13 Jbeta primers. This table comes from immunoSEQ multiplex PCR, and its TCRdb copy is limited to in-frame clones, with some not included. This table holds tens of thousands of clones, about 80% found once. What was sequenced was PBMCs. All receptors come from a man in his 60s in good health and CMV-seropositive.

V usage is TRBV19 and J usage is TRBJ1-1, with 8 bases that match TRBD1. The CDR3 spans 15 residues. J was trimmed by 2 bases and V by 7 bases; bases with no gene match: 9. Germline-derived CDR1 and CDR2 are LNHDA and SQIVND (reference sequence). The CDR3 DNA sequence: TGTGCCAGTATCCGGCCGGGACAGGACAACACTGAAGCTTTCTTT. Translating it yields CASIRPGQDNTEAFF.

The chain uses TRBV29-1 and TRBJ1-1, with 7 bases matching TRBD1. This CDR3 is built from 13 residues. The V gene's germline CDR1 is SQVTM and CDR2 ANQGSEA. Germline trimming cut 7 bases from V and 5 bases from J; bases unmatched to any gene: 10. Here the CDR3 DNA reads TGCAGCGGGGGAGCAGGGGGTCGGACTGAAGCTTTCTTT. Translating it yields CSGGAGGRTEAFF.

The chain couples TRBV13 to TRBJ2-5, with TRBD2 identical over 8 bases. Germline V gene sequence: CDR1 PRHDT, CDR2 FYEKMQ (reference sequence). The CDR3 extends over 17 amino acids. Trimming at V came to 7 bases and at J to 4 bases, leaving 17 bases not matched to a gene. The CDR3 DNA reads as TGTGCCAGCACCCTGGTCGGGGGGGGGCTAAATCGAGAGACCCAGTACTTC. The encoded protein is CASTLVGGGLNRETQYF.

This CDR3 reads CASGTSLNTGELFF. CDR3 in DNA: TGTGCCAGCGGAACTAGCCTGAACACCGGGGAGCTGTTTTTT. The chain carries TRBV6-5 and TRBJ2-2; TRBD2 might be the D (6 bases). The CDR3 covers 14 residues. V was pared by 8 bases and J by 1 base, with 11 bases between. CDR1 is MNHEY, CDR2 SVGAGI, per germline.

The rearrangement joins TRBV27 to TRBJ2-2, with D perhaps matching TRBD1 (5 bases). This CDR3 region has 15 residues. V dropped 10 bases and J dropped 6 bases, with 21 bases sitting between them. The germline V gene encodes CDR1 MNHEY and CDR2 SMNVEV (reference sequence). CDR3: CATERRAGHAGELFF. DNA for the CDR3: TGTGCCACCGAAAGAAGAGCAGGGCACGCCGGGGAGCTGTTTTTT.

V is TRBV2 and J is TRBJ2-3; 8 positions agree with TRBD2. CDR1 is SNHLY and CDR2 is FYNNEI in the germline V gene. The V and J ends lost 6 bases and 1 base, in that order; junction bases with no gene match: 0. This CDR3 is 13 amino acids long. The CDR3 DNA is TGTGCCAGCAGACTAGCGGGCACAGATACGCAGTATTTT. Translating gives CASRLAGTDTQYF.

The genes are TRBV2 and TRBJ2-1; the match to TRBD2 covers 11 bases. V lost 3 bases to trimming and J lost 3 bases; unmatched junction nucleotides: 13. The CDR3 contains 19 residues. Germline CDR1 and CDR2: SNHLY and FYNNEI. CDR3 protein: CASSERGLLAGGIYNEQFF. Written as DNA, the CDR3 is TGTGCCAGCAGTGAGAGGGGCCTGCTAGCGGGAGGAATCTACAATGAGCAGTTCTTC.

The chain recombines TRBV4-2 with TRBJ1-2, with D unclear. The V gene lost 0 bases and the J gene lost 2 bases, with 4 bases spanning the gap. The CDR3 consists of 13 residues. The germline V gene has CDR1 LGHNA and CDR2 YNFKEQ. CDR3 residues: CASSQERNYGYTF. As DNA, the CDR3 is TGTGCCAGCAGCCAAGAACGGAACTATGGCTACACCTTC.

This clone showed up just once. The chain has TRBV6-5 and TRBJ1-2; D gene unclear. The V end lost 8 bases, the J end lost 8 bases, and 15 bases lay between the germline ends. This CDR3 is 12 amino acids long. Germline CDR1 and CDR2: MNHEY and SVGAGI. The CDR3: CASGATVRGYTF. CDR3 coding DNA: TGTGCCAGCGGAGCGACGGTTCGCGGCTACACCTTC.

This chain connects TRBV5-1 to TRBJ1-4, with 9 bases matching TRBD1. The J segment lost 5 bases and the V segment lost 0 bases, leaving 8 bases of the junction unmatched. Germline CDR1 is SGHRS and CDR2 is YFSETQ. This CDR3 has 17 amino acids. The CDR3 here is CASSLAPTDRGNEKLFF. CDR3 DNA: TGCGCCAGCAGCTTGGCCCCCACCGACAGGGGGAATGAAAAACTGTTTTTT.

The rearrangement links TRBV7-2 to TRBJ1-2; D ambiguous. The CDR3 runs 13 residues. V was shortened by 3 bases and J by 3 bases, with 8 bases between the two germline ends. Germline V CDR1 and CDR2: SGHTA, FQGNSA. The CDR3 region has the DNA TGTGCCAGCAGCTTCACCCACTACTATGGCTACACCTTC. Translation gives CASSFTHYYGYTF.

The sample holds a few counts of this clone. Here the CDR3 DNA reads TGTGCCAGCAGCCAAGGAGCAGCGGTGGTCGGCGACAATAGCAATCAGCCCCAGCATTTT. Its protein is CASSQGAAVVGDNSNQPQHF. This sequence joins TRBV4-2 and TRBJ1-5; D unresolved. Between the trimmed V and J ends, which lost 1 base and 0 bases, there was a span of 22 bases. The length of the CDR3 is 20 residues. CDR1 is LGHNA, CDR2 YNFKEQ, per germline.

This clone was seen more than once but under ten times. The chain links TRBV10-3 to TRBJ2-2, with D tentatively TRBD2 (6 bases). Germline V gives CDR1 ENHRY, CDR2 SYGVKD. The CDR3 sequence is 16 residues long. The V and J ends lost 3 bases and 4 bases respectively, with 15 bases between them. CDR3 bases: TGTGCCATCAGTGAAAGAGCCGTCGGGAGCACCGGGGAGCTGTTTTTT. It codes for CAISERAVGSTGELFF.

V gene TRBV19 combines with J gene TRBJ1-4; D remains ambiguous. This CDR3 is 13 amino acids long. V was clipped by 7 bases and J by 1 base, with 7 bases between them. Germline V gene data show CDR1 as LNHDA and CDR2 as SQIVND (reference sequence). CDR3 nucleotide sequence: TGTGCCAGTAAAAGAGGAACTAATGAAAAACTGTTTTTT. Translating it yields CASKRGTNEKLFF.